Here is one TCR beta chain with its context. The sample belongs to a study of HIV-infected patients and healthy controls. No cell fractionation was done, so the repertoire covers all unsorted peripheral blood T cells. Germline V gives CDR1 SGHTA, CDR2 FQGNSA. V lost 5 bases to trimming and J lost 2 bases; unmatched junction nucleotides: 6. The CDR3 has 14 residues. cDNA was made from roughly 470 ng RNA using alpha and beta constant primers. Alpha and beta chain libraries were made separately by chain-specific third strand synthesis with multiplexing indices. The library got P5 and P7 elements plus a second index, then an approximately 24-cycle PCR. TCRdb re-called the 5' RACE reads through MiXCR, storing one row per CDR3 protein. The sample contains 12,000 to 15,000 distinct CDR3 sequences, 9.9% of which appear only once.

The V gene is TRBV7-2, the J gene TRBJ2-7, with TRBD2 identical over 7 bases. The material sequenced was blood. The TCR sequence derives from an adult in good health. The chain's CDR3 is CASSQGLPTYEQYF. The CDR3, as DNA: TGTGCCAGCAGCCAGGGACTACCGACCTACGAGCAGTACTTC.